Sequencing of this TCR beta chain was carried out in a study of T cell responses to AZD1222 COVID-19 vaccine. Study-wide results and limits: Repertoire sampling occurred only after the peak T cell response. The donor group comprised mostly white British people and more females; the analysis possibly underestimated clonal diversity.

This table comes from immunoSEQ multiplex PCR, and its TCRdb copy is limited to in-frame clones, with some not included. The sample shows about 170,000 clones, 80% to 95% of them seen only once. Trimming cost V 4 bases and J 1 base; bases outside gene matches: 5. Germline lookup yields CDR1 SGHRS and CDR2 YFSETQ. CDR3 length: 15 residues. About this clone itself: What it recognizes is unknown.

The genes are TRBV5-1 and TRBJ1-1; 9 bases agree with TRBD1. The sequencing used peripheral blood, collected on day 0 of AZD1222 vaccination. This sequence originates from an adult in good health. The CDR3 DNA sequence: TGCGCCAGCAGCCCCCGGACAGGGGAGAACACTGAAGCTTTCTTT. Residues: CASSPRTGENTEAFF. Full variable domain (rest looked up from reference TRBV5-1 and TRBJ1-1): KAGVTQTPRYLIKTRGQQVTLSCSPISGHRSVSWYQQTPGQGLQFLFEYFSETQRNKGNFPGRFSGRQFSNSRSEMNVSTLELGDSALYLCASSPRTGENTEAFFGQGTRLTVV.